A single sample gave rise to the 22 T cell receptor beta chains below, sequenced in a study of cytomegalovirus exposure and HLA in healthy donors. Assay used: immunoSEQ multiplex PCR; TCRdb lists only in-frame clones, some missing. The data hold around 130,000 clones, with 88% observed a single time. The source material was PBMCs. These receptor sequences come from a man aged 30 to 39 in good health and CMV-seronegative.

The sample holds one count of this clone. The rearrangement joins TRBV30 to TRBJ2-3; TRBD2 aligns across 8 bases. V lost 2 bases, J lost 1 base, and 5 bases stayed unmatched. Germline assignment: CDR1 GTSNPN and CDR2 SVGIG (reference sequence). The CDR3 extends over 15 amino acids. The CDR3 here is CAWSRGSGGTDTQYF. In DNA form, the CDR3 reads TGTGCCTGGAGTAGGGGTAGCGGGGGCACAGATACGCAGTATTTT.

The V call is TRBV7-9, the J call TRBJ2-7, with 7 bases aligning to TRBD2. V gave up 1 base and J gave up 9 bases; unmatched junction bases: 3. The CDR3 totals 12 residues. The germline gives CDR1 SEHNR, CDR2 FQNEAQ (reference sequence). The CDR3 loop is CASSLESGGQYF. For the CDR3, the DNA is TGTGCCAGCAGCTTAGAATCGGGGGGGCAGTACTTC.

The V and J genes are TRBV7-9 and TRBJ1-1; 9 bases agree with TRBD1. Germline V gene sequence: CDR1 SEHNR, CDR2 FQNEAQ (reference sequence). The CDR3 sequence is 14 residues long. V shed 3 bases, J shed 6 bases, and the junction held 5 bases outside the gene matches. CDR3 DNA sequence: TGTGCCAGCAGCTTGGGACAGGGCTTTTCTGAAGCTTTCTTT. The encoded protein is CASSLGQGFSEAFF.

The chain recombines TRBV5-4 with TRBJ2-1, with D perhaps matching TRBD2 (5 bases). Looked up from germline, CDR1 is SGHNT and CDR2 is YYREEE (reference sequence). There are 16 residues in the CDR3. Trimming removed 6 bases at V and 0 bases at J, with 16 bases between. CDR3 coding DNA: TGTGCCAGCAACGGGGTAGAGGAGAGCTCCTACAATGAGCAGTTCTTC. Translating it yields CASNGVEESSYNEQFF.

J is TRBJ2-2 and V is TRBV7-9; unclear D gene. Trimming cost V 3 bases and J 2 bases, with 4 bases left between them. The CDR3 is 13 residues long. Germline CDR1 SEHNR, CDR2 FQNEAQ (reference sequence). In DNA, the CDR3 is TGTGCCAGCAGCTTCCTCAACACCGGGGAGCTGTTTTTT. Protein product: CASSFLNTGELFF. The entire variable domain, with the rest obtained from reference TRBV7-9 and TRBJ2-2, is as follows: DTGVSQNPRHKITKRGQNVTFRCDPISEHNRLYWYRQTLGQGPEFLTYFQNEAQLEKSRLLSDRFSAERPKGSFSTLEIQRTEQGDSAMYLCASSFLNTGELFFGEGSRLTVL.

A single count supports this clone. The chain has TRBV19 and TRBJ2-7; D possibly corresponds to TRBD1 (5 bases). The CDR3 spans 10 residues. V was clipped by 10 bases and J by 12 bases, with 16 bases between them. The V gene's germline CDR1 is LNHDA and CDR2 SQIVND (reference sequence). This CDR3 reads CATYVGHWYF. The DNA for the CDR3 is TGTGCCACCTACGTCGGACATTGGTACTTC.

V usage is TRBV19 and J usage is TRBJ1-5; the D is unclear. V lost 7 bases to trimming and J lost 6 bases, with 13 bases between them. Germline values: CDR1 LNHDA, CDR2 SQIVND (reference sequence). This CDR3 is 13 amino acids long. CDR3 bases: TGTGCCAGTACTATTTCGGTGAGTCAGCCCCAGCATTTT. Translating gives CASTISVSQPQHF.

This chain connects TRBV29-1 to TRBJ2-7; 7 bases map to TRBD1. CDR1 SQVTM and CDR2 ANQGSEA come from the germline V gene. The CDR3 runs to 12 residues. After removal of 6 bases from V and 6 bases from J, the junction contained 8 bases not matched to a gene. CDR3 amino acids: CSVADRESEQYF. The DNA for the CDR3 is TGCAGCGTAGCAGACAGGGAAAGCGAGCAGTACTTC.

V usage is TRBV29-1 and J usage is TRBJ2-3, with TRBD2 identical over 7 bases. The CDR3 is 14 amino acids. The J segment lost 6 bases and the V segment lost 3 bases, leaving 9 bases of the junction unmatched. CDR1 and CDR2 (germline): SQVTM, ANQGSEA. Here the CDR3 DNA reads TGCAGCGTTGAGGGTAGCGGGCTTCTGGATACGCAGTATTTT. Its protein is CSVEGSGLLDTQYF.

The chain uses TRBV5-1 and TRBJ2-5, with 8 bases that match TRBD2. Unmatched junction bases numbered 9, after V lost 4 bases and J lost 7 bases. Germline assignment: CDR1 SGHRS and CDR2 YFSETQ. This CDR3 is 14 amino acids long. CDR3 bases: TGCGCCAGCAGCCCCGGGGGGGGCGAGGCGACCCAGTACTTC. Its protein product is CASSPGGGEATQYF.

This clone has only a few counts. V gene TRBV11-2 combines with J gene TRBJ2-7; 7 bases fit TRBD2. V lost 7 bases and J lost 0; bases outside the gene matches: 6. This CDR3 has 14 amino acids. Germline V gene sequence: CDR1 SGHAT, CDR2 FQNNGV. The chain's CDR3 is CASTRGGSSYEQYF. The DNA of the CDR3 is TGTGCCAGCACCCGGGGAGGGAGCTCCTACGAGCAGTACTTC.

J is TRBJ2-7 and V is TRBV27; 7 nucleotides line up with TRBD2. The germline V gene has CDR1 MNHEY and CDR2 SMNVEV (reference sequence). With 5 bases clipped from V and 2 bases from J, the junction kept 12 bases outside the gene matches. This CDR3 region has 16 residues. CDR3 sequence reads: CASSLIAAGVAYEQYF. DNA of the CDR3: TGTGCCAGCAGTCTGATAGCGGCGGGAGTGGCCTACGAGCAGTACTTC.

The chain has TRBV5-1 and TRBJ2-7, with D unresolved. V dropped 1 base and J dropped 4 bases, with 15 bases sitting between them. The germline CDR1 and CDR2 sequences are SGHRS and YFSETQ. This CDR3 comprises 15 residues. The CDR3 loop is CASSLSQIKRYEQYF. DNA of the CDR3: TGCGCCAGCAGCTTGAGTCAGATTAAAAGATACGAGCAGTACTTC.

The chain links TRBV20-1 to TRBJ2-1; D gene uncertain. Germline assignment: CDR1 DFQATT and CDR2 SNEGSKA (reference sequence). This CDR3 region has 11 residues. Between the trimmed V and J ends, which lost 2 bases and 7 bases, there was a span of 6 bases. The CDR3 DNA sequence: TGCAGTGCTAGAAAGCAAAATGAGCAGTTCTTC. Its protein product is CSARKQNEQFF.

V gene TRBV7-6 combines with J gene TRBJ1-3; D is unclear. There are 14 residues in the CDR3. Germline V gives CDR1 SGHVS, CDR2 FNYEAQ. V lost 4 bases and J lost 1, with 8 bases in between. CDR3 amino acids: CASSSLSSGNTIYF. The CDR3 DNA sequence: TGTGCCAGCAGCTCGCTATCATCTGGAAACACCATATATTTT.

The chain joins TRBV6-5 to TRBJ2-7; D is unclear. The V gene lost 4 bases and the J gene lost 4 bases, with 5 bases spanning the gap. Per germline, CDR1 MNHEY and CDR2 SVGAGI. The CDR3 loop spans 11 amino acids. This CDR3 is CASSSLYEQYF. CDR3 bases: TGTGCCAGCAGTTCTTTATACGAGCAGTACTTC.

The chain combines TRBV27 with TRBJ2-2; D remains unclear. Trimming left V 5 bases short and J 8 bases short, with 12 bases between. The CDR3 runs 13 residues. From germline, CDR1 is MNHEY and CDR2 SMNVEV (reference sequence). The CDR3 bases are TGTGCCAGCAGTCCACAAGAGACAGGGGAGCTGTTTTTT. Protein: CASSPQETGELFF.

The chain links TRBV5-1 to TRBJ2-3; 9 bases fit TRBD1. V trimming: 6 bases; J trimming: 4 bases; junction bases outside the gene matches: 9. The germline CDR1 and CDR2 sequences are SGHRS and YFSETQ. This CDR3 has 15 amino acids. CDR3 bases: TGCGCCAGCAAAATTGGACAGGGGAAATCAGATACGCAGTATTTT. Translating gives CASKIGQGKSDTQYF.

The chain employs TRBV25-1 and TRBJ1-4, with 10 bases identical to TRBD1. The CDR3 sequence is 17 residues long. V was clipped by 2 bases and J by 8 bases; unmatched bases: 11. Germline-derived CDR1 and CDR2 are MGHDK and SYGVNS. Written as DNA, the CDR3 is TGTGCCAGCAGTGAAACCCCTATGGACAGGGGGAGGGAAAAACTGTTTTTT. It specifies CASSETPMDRGREKLFF.

The CDR3: CASSLIGLAGETQYF. The CDR3 DNA reads as TGCGCCAGCAGCTTGATAGGACTAGCGGGAGAGACCCAGTACTTC. V gene TRBV5-1 combines with J gene TRBJ2-5; 11 bases match TRBD2. The CDR3 extends over 15 amino acids. The junction had 3 bases not matched to a gene; V was cut back by 1 base and J by 4 bases. Germline-derived CDR1 and CDR2 are SGHRS and YFSETQ. The full variable domain, completed using reference TRBV5-1 and TRBJ2-5, is KAGVTQTPRYLIKTRGQQVTLSCSPISGHRSVSWYQQTPGQGLQFLFEYFSETQRNKGNFPGRFSGRQFSNSRSEMNVSTLELGDSALYLCASSLIGLAGETQYFGPGTRLLVL.

This rearrangement joins TRBV5-4 to TRBJ1-2; 7 nucleotides agree with TRBD1. CDR3 length equals 14 residues. V dropped 5 bases and J dropped 1; count of bases not matched to a gene: 5. The V gene's germline CDR1 is SGHNT and CDR2 YYREEE (reference sequence). CDR3 amino acids: CASRGGQNNYGYTF. In DNA form, the CDR3 reads TGTGCCAGCAGAGGGGGCCAGAATAACTATGGCTACACCTTC.

The chain's CDR3 is CASSLQGLNTEAFF. The DNA for the CDR3 is TGTGCCAGTAGTTTACAGGGGTTGAACACTGAAGCTTTCTTT. The V gene is TRBV19, the J gene TRBJ1-1; TRBD1 agrees at 7 bases. This CDR3 comprises 14 residues. Germline V gene lookup returns CDR1 LNHDA and CDR2 SQIVND (reference sequence). V shed 5 bases and J 0 bases; nucleotides not matched to a gene: 3.